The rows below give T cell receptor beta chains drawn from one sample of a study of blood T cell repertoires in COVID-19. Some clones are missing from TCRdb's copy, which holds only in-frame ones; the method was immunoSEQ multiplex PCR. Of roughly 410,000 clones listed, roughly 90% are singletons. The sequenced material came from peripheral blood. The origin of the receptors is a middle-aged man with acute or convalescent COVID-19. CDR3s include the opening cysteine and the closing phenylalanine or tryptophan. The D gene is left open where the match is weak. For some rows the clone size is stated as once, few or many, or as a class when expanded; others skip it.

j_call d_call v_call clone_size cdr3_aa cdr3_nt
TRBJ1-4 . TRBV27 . CASGLSGAATNEKLFF TGTGCCAGCGGTCTAAGCGGAGCAGCAACTAATGAAAAACTGTTTTTT
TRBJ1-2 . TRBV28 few CASSLSAIVPGYTF TGTGCCAGCAGTTTATCCGCCATAGTGCCTGGCTACACCTTC
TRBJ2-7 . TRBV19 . CASSIGQDSYEQYF TGTGCCAGTAGTATTGGGCAGGACTCCTACGAGCAGTACTTC
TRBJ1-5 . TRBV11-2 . CASSFGGDQPQHF TGTGCCAGCAGCTTTGGGGGGGATCAGCCCCAGCATTTT
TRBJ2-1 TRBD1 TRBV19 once CASSIEGQGSYNEQFF TGTGCCAGTAGTATAGAGGGACAGGGGTCCTACAATGAGCAGTTCTTC
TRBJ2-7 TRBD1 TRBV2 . CASREDRVVSYEQYF TGTGCCAGCAGGGAAGACAGGGTGGTCTCCTACGAGCAGTACTTC
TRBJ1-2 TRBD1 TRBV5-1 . CASSLHQNRGEYGYTF TGCGCCAGCAGCTTGCACCAGAACAGGGGAGAGTATGGCTACACCTTC
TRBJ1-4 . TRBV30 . CAWSHGGEKLFF TGTGCCTGGAGTCATGGGGGGGAAAAACTGTTTTTT
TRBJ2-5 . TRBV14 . CASSPHQGFLGETQYF TGTGCCAGCAGCCCTCATCAGGGGTTCCTGGGAGAGACCCAGTACTTC
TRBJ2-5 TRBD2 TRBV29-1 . CSVGREGTQYF TGCAGCGTTGGGCGGGAGGGGACCCAGTACTTC
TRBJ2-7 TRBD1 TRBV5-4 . CASSLTGVREQYF TGTGCCAGCAGCCTTACAGGGGTGCGGGAGCAGTACTTC
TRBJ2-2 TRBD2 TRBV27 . CASSHSLGLADSANTGELFF TGTGCCAGCAGTCATTCTCTAGGACTAGCGGACAGCGCGAACACCGGGGAGCTGTTTTTT
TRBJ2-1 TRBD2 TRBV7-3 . CASSLIPSGGASFGNEQFF TGTGCCAGCAGCTTAATTCCTAGCGGGGGGGCCTCCTTCGGCAATGAGCAGTTCTTC
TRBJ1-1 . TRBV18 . CASSPQISNRWTEAFF TGTGCCAGCTCACCACAGATCTCCAACAGGTGGACTGAAGCTTTCTTT
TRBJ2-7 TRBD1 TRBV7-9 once CASNTAGTGLDEQYF TGTGCCAGTAATACTGCCGGGACAGGGCTCGACGAGCAGTACTTC
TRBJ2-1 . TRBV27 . CASSRLGAYNEQFF TGTGCCAGCAGCAGACTCGGAGCCTACAATGAGCAGTTCTTC
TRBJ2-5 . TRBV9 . CASSVGWTEETQYF TGTGCCAGCAGCGTAGGGTGGACAGAAGAGACCCAGTACTTC
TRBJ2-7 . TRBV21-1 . CASNSTSGGESSYEQYF TGTGCCAGCAACTCGACTAGCGGGGGGGAGAGCTCCTACGAGCAGTACTTC
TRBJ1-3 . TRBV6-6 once CASSKTGNSGNTIYF TGTGCCAGCAGTAAGACAGGAAACTCTGGAAACACCATATATTTT
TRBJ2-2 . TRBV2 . CASCLASGRAGELFF TGTGCCAGTTGCCTAGCCTCGGGTAGGGCCGGGGAGCTGTTTTTT
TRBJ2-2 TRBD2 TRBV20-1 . CSASGGGYTGELFF TGCAGTGCTAGTGGCGGGGGGTACACCGGGGAGCTGTTTTTT
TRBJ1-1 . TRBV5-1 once CASSFPGVGTEAFF TGCGCCAGCAGCTTCCCAGGGGTGGGCACTGAAGCTTTCTTT
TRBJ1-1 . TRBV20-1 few CSVTGLSEAFF TGCAGTGTTACAGGGTTATCTGAAGCTTTCTTT
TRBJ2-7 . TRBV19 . CASSIARGYEQYF TGTGCCAGTAGTATAGCCAGGGGTTACGAGCAGTACTTC
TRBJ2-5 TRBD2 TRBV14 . CASSQSAGVIETQYF TGTGCCAGCAGCCAATCAGCGGGAGTGATAGAGACCCAGTACTTC
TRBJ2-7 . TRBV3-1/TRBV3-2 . CASSPALLGGRPYEQYF TGTGCCAGCAGCCCCGCGCTTTTGGGAGGACGACCATACGAGCAGTACTTC
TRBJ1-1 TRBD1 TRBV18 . CASSGTGDWYTEAFF TGTGCCAGCTCAGGGACAGGGGATTGGTACACTGAAGCTTTCTTT
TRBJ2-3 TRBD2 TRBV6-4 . CASSASGGADTQYF TGTGCCAGCAGTGCTAGCGGGGGGGCAGATACGCAGTATTTT
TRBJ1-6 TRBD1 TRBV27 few CASSKRTGQVYSPLHF TGTGCCAGCAGTAAAAGAACCGGACAGGTCTATTCACCCCTCCACTTT
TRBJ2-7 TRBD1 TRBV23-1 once CASSQSRGTGPFGNEQYF TGCGCCAGCAGTCAATCGAGAGGGACAGGGCCCTTTGGGAACGAGCAGTACTTC
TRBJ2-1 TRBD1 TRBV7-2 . CASSLTGGQALHEQFF TGTGCCAGCAGCTTAACAGGCGGACAGGCCCTCCATGAGCAGTTCTTC
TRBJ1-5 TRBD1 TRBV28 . CASRPDRGLNQPQHF TGTGCCAGCAGACCTGACAGGGGGCTGAATCAGCCCCAGCATTTT
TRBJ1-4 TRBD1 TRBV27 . CASSQRQGHEKLFF TGTGCCAGCAGTCAACGACAGGGGCACGAAAAACTGTTTTTT
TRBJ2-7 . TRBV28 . CASSTSGVGEQYF TGTGCCAGCAGTACGTCAGGGGTTGGCGAGCAGTACTTC
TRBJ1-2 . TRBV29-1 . CSVEQDGYTF TGCAGCGTTGAGCAGGATGGCTACACCTTC
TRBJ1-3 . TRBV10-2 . CASSDGSGNTIYF TGCGCCAGCAGTGACGGCTCTGGAAACACCATATATTTT
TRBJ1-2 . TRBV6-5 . CASSKGRENYGYTF TGTGCCAGCAGTAAGGGACGGGAGAACTATGGCTACACCTTC
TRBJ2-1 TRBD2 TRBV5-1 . CASSLELAGYNEQFF TGCGCCAGCAGCTTGGAACTAGCGGGTTACAATGAGCAGTTCTTC
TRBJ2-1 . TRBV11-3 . CASSLVSGVGNNEQFF TGTGCCAGCAGCTTAGTTTCAGGGGTAGGAAACAATGAGCAGTTCTTC
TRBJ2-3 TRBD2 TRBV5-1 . CASSRGTSGTRRDTQYF TGCGCCAGCAGCAGGGGGACTAGCGGGACGCGTAGAGATACGCAGTATTTT
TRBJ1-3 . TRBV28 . CASSLDRGNTIYF TGTGCCAGCAGTTTAGATCGGGGGAACACCATATATTTT
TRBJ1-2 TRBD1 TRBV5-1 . CASSSPGQGYGYTF TGCGCCAGCAGCTCTCCGGGACAGGGCTATGGCTACACCTTC
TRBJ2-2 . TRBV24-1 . CATSDRQRANTGELFF TGTGCCACCAGTGATAGACAGCGCGCGAACACCGGGGAGCTGTTTTTT